This passage covers 4 T cell receptor beta chains from one sample sequenced in a study of CD8 T cells in Susac syndrome. Reverse transcription of roughly 0.5 to 1 ug RNA used random hexamers. TCRdb passed the immunoSEQ multiplex PCR reads through MiXCR, listing each CDR3 protein once. Of tens of thousands of distinct CDR3 sequences in the sample, over 75% were seen once. The sample comprised CD8+ T cells from PBMCs. These receptors came from a human donor with multiple sclerosis.

The chain is built from TRBV5-6 and TRBJ1-5; D may be TRBD1 (5 bases). V was clipped by 3 bases and J by 1 base, with 17 bases between them. Germline CDR1 SGHDT, CDR2 YYEEEE. The CDR3 is 17 amino acids. CDR3 residues: CASSWGSGGGSNQPQHF. CDR3 bases: TGTGCCAGCAGCTGGGGGAGTGGGGGAGGGAGCAATCAGCCCCAGCATTTT. Full variable domain (rest looked up from reference TRBV5-6 and TRBJ1-5): DAGVTQSPTHLIKTRGQQVTLRCSPKSGHDTVSWYQQALGQGPQFIFQYYEEEERQRGNFPDRFSGHQFPNYSSELNVNALLLGDSALYLCASSWGSGGGSNQPQHFGDGTRLSIL.

This clonotype was recorded only once. The chain recombines TRBV6-9 with TRBJ2-7; perhaps TRBD1 as D (5 bases). V was cut by 2 bases and J by 0 bases, with 14 bases left in between. The CDR3 is made up of 16 amino acids. The germline V gene has CDR1 MNHGY and CDR2 SVAAGI. The CDR3 sequence: CASSYGLGLSSYEQYF. As DNA, the CDR3 is TGTGCCAGCAGTTATGGTTTGGGGCTTAGCTCCTACGAGCAGTACTTC.

The gene calls are TRBV29-1 and TRBJ2-7, with 7 positions matching TRBD1. The V gene's germline CDR1 is SQVTM and CDR2 ANQGSEA. This CDR3 comprises 12 residues. V lost 6 bases, J lost 3 bases, and 5 bases stayed unmatched. The CDR3 sequence: CSVAGTDYEQYF. The DNA for the CDR3 is TGCAGCGTGGCCGGGACAGACTACGAGCAGTACTTC.

The CDR3 sequence is CASSSREQEQFF. The CDR3 DNA sequence: TGCGCCAGCAGCTCTCGGGAACAGGAGCAGTTCTTC. The rearrangement joins TRBV4-1 to TRBJ2-1, with TRBD2 as a possible D gene (5 bases). The CDR3 has 12 residues. V was trimmed by 5 bases and J by 10 bases, leaving 12 bases between them. Germline loops: CDR1 MGHRA, CDR2 YSYEKL.